This T cell receptor beta chain was retrieved from a study of liver allograft versus peripheral blood T cells. On the study more broadly: The study compared liver allograft T cell receptor repertoires against peripheral blood repertoires of liver transplant recipients. General observations from the study: Peripheral blood T cell receptor repertoires reportedly differed from those found within liver allografts.

This clonotype was picked up a small number of times. Its antigen is unknown. From the reads, TCRdb called clonotypes with MiXCR, one entry per CDR3 protein. The sample contains about 15,000 distinct CDR3 sequences, around 20% of which appear only once. The V and J ends lost 4 bases and 4 bases respectively, with 13 bases between them. This CDR3 contains 14 residues. The receptor was isolated from a human patient who had a liver transplant. Part of the T cells may come from the graft donor. V usage is TRBV12-3 or TRBV12-4 and J usage is TRBJ1-2; D is possibly TRBD1 (6 bases). This chain's CDR3 is CASSSPPGAYGYTF. CDR3 nucleotide sequence: TGTGCCAGCAGTTCTCCACCGGGGGCCTATGGCTACACCTTC.